The 20 T cell receptor beta chains below were found in one sample sequenced in a study of T cell responses to AZD1222 COVID-19 vaccine. The data were produced by immunoSEQ multiplex PCR, yet TCRdb's version contains in-frame clones alone and is incomplete. The table shows 130,000 or so clones, with 75% to 95% occurring only once. This specimen consisted of peripheral blood, obtained 28 days after the second AZD1222 dose. The receptor source for this set is an adult who received the AZD1222 COVID-19 vaccine.

V usage is TRBV30 and J usage is TRBJ1-5; no clear D. Germline V gene lookup returns CDR1 GTSNPN and CDR2 SVGIG (reference sequence). The CDR3 runs 14 residues. The V end was cut by 2 bases, the J end by 4 bases, with 12 bases between. The CDR3 DNA follows: TGTGCCTGGAGTCTCGCGGGCGGAAATCAGCCCCAGCATTTT. Translated, it gives CAWSLAGGNQPQHF.

This chain connects TRBV5-1 to TRBJ1-3; no clear D gene. V was clipped by 0 bases and J by 3 bases, with 13 bases between them. Looked up from germline, CDR1 is SGHRS and CDR2 is YFSETQ. The CDR3 loop spans 16 amino acids. The CDR3 reads CASSLGTVEGGNTIYF. CDR3 in DNA: TGCGCCAGCAGCTTGGGAACGGTGGAAGGTGGAAACACCATATATTTT.

The V gene is TRBV9, the J gene TRBJ1-5; D possibly corresponds to TRBD1 (5 bases). The germline CDR1 and CDR2 sequences are SGDLS and YYNGEE. The CDR3 is 15 amino acids. V lost 0 bases and J 3 bases, leaving 10 bases between the germline ends. CDR3 sequence (DNA): TGTGCCAGCAGCGTAGAGGGGTCCGACAATCAGCCCCAGCATTTT. Residues: CASSVEGSDNQPQHF.

The CDR3 loop reads CASSLRQSRTNSPLHF. The CDR3 bases are TGTGCCAGCTCTCTAAGGCAATCAAGAACTAATTCACCCCTCCACTTT. The chain combines TRBV18 with TRBJ1-6; D uncertain. This CDR3 has 16 residues. V shed 6 bases and J shed 6 bases, with 18 bases lying between them. CDR1 and CDR2 from the germline V gene are KGHSH and LQKENI.

The rearrangement joins TRBV5-1 to TRBJ2-3, with 12 bases fitting TRBD2. Germline-derived CDR1 and CDR2 are SGHRS and YFSETQ. The CDR3 extends over 19 amino acids. After removal of 4 bases from V and 1 base from J, the junction contained 13 bases not matched to a gene. CDR3 in amino acids: CASSTGLAGSGRGTDTQYF. The CDR3 bases are TGCGCCAGCAGCACCGGACTAGCGGGAAGCGGGAGGGGCACAGATACGCAGTATTTT.

The chain carries TRBV24-1 and TRBJ2-1, with 9 bases aligning to TRBD1. The CDR3 runs 14 residues. V shed 1 base, J shed 7 bases, and the junction held 1 base outside the gene matches. Germline V CDR1 and CDR2: KGHDR, SFDVKD. For the CDR3, the DNA is TGTGCCACCAGTGATTTTGACAGGGGGAATGAGCAGTTCTTC. It encodes CATSDFDRGNEQFF.

The chain is built from TRBV18 and TRBJ1-1, with unresolved D. V gave up 3 bases and J gave up 7 bases, with 18 bases separating them. Germline V CDR1 and CDR2: KGHSH, LQKENI. The length of the CDR3 is 15 residues. CDR3 amino acids: CASSPEGGVFGEAFF. In DNA, the CDR3 is TGTGCCAGCTCACCTGAGGGTGGGGTTTTTGGTGAAGCTTTCTTT. Supplemented by reference TRBV18 and TRBJ1-1, the full variable domain reads NAGVMQNPRHLVRRRGQEARLRCSPMKGHSHVYWYRQLPEEGLKFMVYLQKENIIDESGMPKERFSAEFPKEGPSILRIQQVVRGDSAAYFCASSPEGGVFGEAFFGQGTRLTVV.

This clone was observed a single time. The genes are TRBV5-8 and TRBJ2-7, with D uncertain. The CDR3 length is 14 residues. With 4 bases removed from V and 4 bases from J, the gap between germline ends came to 15 bases. Per germline, CDR1 SGHTS and CDR2 YDEGEE. CDR3 coding DNA: TGTGCCAGCAGCCCCCCAGGTCTTACGTACGAGCAGTACTTC. This codes for CASSPPGLTYEQYF.

The CDR3 DNA sequence: TGTGCTAGTGGTTTGGTACGTTGGCACGGAGGACTAGCGGGAGGGCCCGGCGTAAATGAGCAGTTCTTC. Protein: CASGLVRWHGGLAGGPGVNEQFF. The chain carries TRBV12-5 and TRBJ2-1, with 15 bases aligning to TRBD2. The CDR3 sequence is 23 residues long. The trim removed 0 bases at V and 7 bases at J, leaving 22 bases unmatched. Germline V gene sequence: CDR1 LGHNT, CDR2 FRNRAP.

V usage is TRBV5-1 and J usage is TRBJ1-2, with a tentative D call TRBD1 (6 bases). Germline V CDR1 and CDR2: SGHRS, YFSETQ. The CDR3 runs to 14 residues. The V end was cut by 0 bases, the J end by 8 bases, with 14 bases between. This chain's CDR3 is CASSLGDGGLGYTF. The CDR3 DNA sequence: TGCGCCAGCAGCTTGGGTGACGGGGGGCTCGGCTACACCTTC.

This clone was detected only once. CDR3 in amino acids: CASMRGNTIYF. CDR3 DNA: TGTGCCAGCATGCGGGGAAACACCATATATTTT. The rearrangement joins TRBV28 to TRBJ1-3; D is unresolved. V lost 7 bases and J 4 bases, leaving 5 bases between the germline ends. Germline-derived CDR1 and CDR2 are MDHEN and SYDVKM. The CDR3 extends over 11 amino acids.

The V and J genes are TRBV5-1 and TRBJ2-5, with a weak D call TRBD2 (6 bases). The CDR3 is 16 amino acids. Per germline, CDR1 SGHRS and CDR2 YFSETQ. V shed 3 bases and J shed 5 bases, with 20 bases lying between them. The CDR3 DNA reads TGCGCCAGCAGCTGGACCCTGCGGAGGGAGGCGGAGACCCAGTACTTC. Protein product: CASSWTLRREAETQYF.

The V call is TRBV5-4, the J call TRBJ2-1; D not resolved. CDR1 is SGHNT and CDR2 is YYREEE in the germline V gene (reference sequence). Trimming removed 0 bases at V and 0 bases at J, with 4 bases between. This CDR3 region has 14 residues. CDR3 bases: TGTGCCAGCAGCTTGGTTAGCTCCTACAATGAGCAGTTCTTC. It translates to CASSLVSSYNEQFF. Using reference TRBV5-4 and TRBJ2-1 for the parts outside the CDR3, the full variable domain is ETGVTQSPTHLIKTRGQQVTLRCSSQSGHNTVSWYQQALGQGPQFIFQYYREEENGRGNFPPRFSGLQFPNYSSELNVNALELDDSALYLCASSLVSSYNEQFFGPGTRLTVL.

J is TRBJ2-3 and V is TRBV20-1, with unresolved D. Trimming pared 3 bases from V and 3 bases from J, leaving 4 bases between. The CDR3 loop spans 11 amino acids. CDR1 and CDR2 (germline): DFQATT, SNEGSKA (reference sequence). CDR3 sequence (DNA): TGCAGTGCTAGCCGGACAGATACGCAGTATTTT. It codes for CSASRTDTQYF.

The rearrangement links TRBV14 to TRBJ2-5, with TRBD1 as a possible D gene (5 bases). The CDR3 extends over 17 amino acids. V gave up 1 base and J gave up 5 bases, with 20 bases separating them. Germline CDR1 is SGHDN and CDR2 is FVKESK. CDR3 bases: TGTGCCAGCAGCCAAGGTGGTCAGGGCCCCCCCCGGGAGACCCAGTACTTC. Protein: CASSQGGQGPPRETQYF.

In this sample, this clone turned up a few times. The chain uses TRBV29-1 and TRBJ2-5; D remains ambiguous. Germline V gene data show CDR1 as SQVTM and CDR2 as ANQGSEA. The CDR3 has 14 amino acids. V lost 0 bases and J lost 5, with 13 bases in between. The CDR3 nucleotides are TGCAGCGTTGAAGATATAAGGGATCGGGAGACCCAGTACTTC. Translated: CSVEDIRDRETQYF.

The chain has TRBV2 and TRBJ1-2, with D perhaps matching TRBD1 (5 bases). The germline CDR1 and CDR2 sequences are SNHLY and FYNNEI. This CDR3 has 13 amino acids. V was pared by 7 bases and J by 4 bases, with 13 bases between. The CDR3 DNA reads as TGTGCCAGCAACGGGCAGGGCGGCTATGGCTACACCTTC. This sequence encodes CASNGQGGYGYTF.

The chain is built from TRBV6-5 and TRBJ1-1; D might be TRBD1 (5 bases). In germline, CDR1 is MNHEY, CDR2 SVGAGI. The CDR3 has 14 residues. Trimming took 6 bases from V and 6 from J, leaving 17 bases between them. The DNA for the CDR3 is TGTGCCAGCAGGCCGGGACCTTTAACATCTGAAGCTTTCTTT. Protein sequence: CASRPGPLTSEAFF.

The chain is built from TRBV9 and TRBJ1-2; tentatively, D is TRBD1 (6 bases). The CDR3 has 16 residues. Trimming cost V 0 bases and J 5 bases, with 17 bases left between them. Germline V gene data show CDR1 as SGDLS and CDR2 as YYNGEE. The CDR3 DNA is TGTGCCAGCAGCGTAGCCCCTGGGTCAGGGGCTTATGGCTACACCTTC. Residues: CASSVAPGSGAYGYTF.

This chain joins TRBV19 and TRBJ2-2, with D perhaps matching TRBD1 (7 bases). With 1 base removed from V and 3 bases from J, the gap between germline ends came to 12 bases. This CDR3 contains 16 residues. Germline V CDR1 and CDR2: LNHDA, SQIVND (reference sequence). For the CDR3, the DNA is TGTGCCAGTAGTATAGGTCAGGGGGGATACACCGGGGAGCTGTTTTTT. It is translated as CASSIGQGGYTGELFF.